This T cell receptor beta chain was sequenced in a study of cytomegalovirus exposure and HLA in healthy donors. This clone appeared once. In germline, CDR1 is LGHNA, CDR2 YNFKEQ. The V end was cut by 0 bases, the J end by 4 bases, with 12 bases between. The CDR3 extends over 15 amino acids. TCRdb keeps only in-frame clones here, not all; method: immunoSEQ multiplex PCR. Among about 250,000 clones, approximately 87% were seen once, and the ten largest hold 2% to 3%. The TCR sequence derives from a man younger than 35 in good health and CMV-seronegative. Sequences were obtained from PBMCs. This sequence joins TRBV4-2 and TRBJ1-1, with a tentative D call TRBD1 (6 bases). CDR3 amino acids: CASSQDSQGRTEAFF. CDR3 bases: TGTGCCAGCAGCCAAGATAGTCAGGGGCGCACTGAAGCTTTCTTT.